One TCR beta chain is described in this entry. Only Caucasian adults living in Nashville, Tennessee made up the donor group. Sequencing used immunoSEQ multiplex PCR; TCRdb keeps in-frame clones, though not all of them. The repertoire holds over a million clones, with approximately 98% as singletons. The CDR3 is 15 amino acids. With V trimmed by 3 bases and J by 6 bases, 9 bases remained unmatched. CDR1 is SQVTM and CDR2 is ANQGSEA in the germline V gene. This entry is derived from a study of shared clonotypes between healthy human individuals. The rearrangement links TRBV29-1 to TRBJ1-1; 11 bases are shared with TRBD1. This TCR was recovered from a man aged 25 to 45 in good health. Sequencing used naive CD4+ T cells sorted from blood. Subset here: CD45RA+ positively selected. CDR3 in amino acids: CSVDSTGTGGAEAFF. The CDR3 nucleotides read TGCAGCGTTGATAGTACCGGGACAGGGGGGGCTGAAGCTTTCTTT.